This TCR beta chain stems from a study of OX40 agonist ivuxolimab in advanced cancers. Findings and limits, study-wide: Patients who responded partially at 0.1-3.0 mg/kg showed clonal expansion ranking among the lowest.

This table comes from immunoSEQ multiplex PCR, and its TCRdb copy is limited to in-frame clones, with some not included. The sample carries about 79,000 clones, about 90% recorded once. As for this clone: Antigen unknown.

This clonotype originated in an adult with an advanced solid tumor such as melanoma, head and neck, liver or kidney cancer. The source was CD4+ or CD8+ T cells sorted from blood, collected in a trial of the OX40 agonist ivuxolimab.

CDR3 sequence: CASSLGDTTNYGYTF. In DNA form, the CDR3 reads TGTGCCAGCAGTTTAGGGGACACGACGAACTATGGCTACACCTTC. This chain connects TRBV28 to TRBJ1-2; D is perhaps TRBD1 (6 bases). This CDR3 spans 15 amino acids. Germline-derived CDR1 and CDR2 are MDHEN and SYDVKM. Trimming removed 2 bases at V and 2 bases at J, with 12 bases between.